This TCR beta chain was obtained from a study of T cells expressing NK-cell markers. Overall study: TCR beta repertoires came from sorted CD3+CD56+NKG2C+, CD3+CD56+NKG2C- and CD3+CD56-NKG2C+ T cells. Seven sequenced donors out of eight were HCMV-seropositive, one seronegative.

Libraries used 5'RACE template switching adding universal primer site and UMIs. No DNA is given; TCRdb re-called the 5' RACE reads and lists each CDR3 protein once. This table holds about 160,000 distinct CDR3 sequences. The CDR3 contains 15 residues. Of note for this clonotype: Its antigen is not known.

Study-wide points: Over 5 donors carried dominant NKG2C+ clonotypes that made up roughly 1.0-7.0% of their CD8+ T cells.

Input material: blood T cells: a sorted CD56 or NKG2C T cell subset, CD4+ or CD8+ T cells, or bulk PBMC T cells (not recorded which). This clonotype was obtained from a woman aged 18 to 75 in good health. The V gene is TRBV12-3 or TRBV12-4, the J gene TRBJ2-5; without DNA, the TCRdb call of TRBD1 cannot be checked. The CDR3 sequence: CASSPRPPQEGTQYF.